The source of this TCR beta chain is a study of cytomegalovirus exposure and HLA in healthy donors. The study ran its PCR with 60 Vbeta and 13 Jbeta primers. This table comes from immunoSEQ multiplex PCR, and its TCRdb copy is limited to in-frame clones, with some not included. The sample has roughly 70,000 clones; roughly 79% are singletons. Regarding this clone: Its antigen is unknown.

Study-level points and caveats: In the analysis, some V segments, TRBV6-2 and TRBV6-3 included, were excluded as indistinguishable.

V was cut by 5 bases and J by 4 bases, with 11 bases left in between. The CDR3 loop spans 13 amino acids. Germline V gene sequence: CDR1 SGHVS, CDR2 FQNEAQ. The TCR comes from a man over 45 in good health and CMV-seronegative. This sequence joins TRBV7-8 and TRBJ1-1; D remains ambiguous. Sequences were obtained from PBMCs. The CDR3 region is CASSRDRGTEAFF. The CDR3 nucleotides read TGTGCCAGCAGCCGCGACCGGGGCACTGAAGCTTTCTTT.